This T cell receptor beta chain was retrieved from a study of identical twins' blood T cells. Libraries were made from RNA as TCR cDNA, using a modified protocol. Each TCR cDNA library carried sample-specific barcodes on both ends. Authors' data handling: Clonotypes per individual ranged from about 90,000 to nearly 500,000. TCRdb processed the 5' RACE reads anew with MiXCR; each CDR3 protein has one entry. TCRdb, not the authors, supplied the V and J calls. The sample contains about 370,000 distinct CDR3 sequences, over 25% of which appear only once. Germline-derived CDR1 and CDR2 are KGHSH and LQKENI. V trimming: 0 bases; J trimming: 4 bases; junction bases outside the gene matches: 5. The CDR3 is made up of 16 amino acids. Whole-study results and caveats: Twins shared more top CDR3 clonotypes than unrelated donors did.

Worth noting for this clonotype: The antigen is undetermined.

The TCR was taken from a woman between 18 and 55 years old in good health. The sample taken for sequencing was PBMCs. This chain links TRBV18 with TRBJ2-1; TRBD2 aligns across 8 bases. The CDR3: CASSPPSGGLYNEQFF. The CDR3 coding sequence is TGTGCCAGCTCACCACCGTCGGGAGGGCTGTACAATGAGCAGTTCTTC.